The 20 T cell receptor beta chains in this list originate from one sample, sequenced in a study of cytomegalovirus exposure and HLA in healthy donors. 13 Jbeta primers and 60 Vbeta primers were used for the PCR. Sequenced by immunoSEQ multiplex PCR; TCRdb stores in-frame clones only, minus some. Of roughly 170,000 clones listed, around 80% are singletons. Input material: PBMCs. These receptors came from a woman in her twenties or thirties in good health and CMV-seropositive.

J is TRBJ1-1 and V is TRBV11-2; TRBD1 might be the D (5 bases). Looked up from germline, CDR1 is SGHAT and CDR2 is FQNNGV. Trimming removed 3 bases at V and 1 base at J, with 15 bases between. The CDR3 consists of 16 residues. The CDR3 nucleotides are TGTGCCAGCAGCTTCGTGCCCTTGACAGAGAACACTGAAGCTTTCTTT. This sequence encodes CASSFVPLTENTEAFF.

This sequence joins TRBV6-6 and TRBJ1-3; D remains ambiguous. The CDR3 runs 15 residues. V lost 2 bases to trimming and J lost 0 bases, with 8 bases between them. The germline V gene has CDR1 MNHNY and CDR2 SVGAGI (reference sequence). The CDR3 loop reads CASSYGPTSGNTIYF. The CDR3 DNA sequence: TGTGCCAGCAGTTACGGGCCTACCTCTGGAAACACCATATATTTT.

The V and J genes are TRBV5-4 and TRBJ2-5, with TRBD1 matching 9 bases. The CDR3 loop spans 16 amino acids. Germline V gene sequence: CDR1 SGHNT, CDR2 YYREEE (reference sequence). V gave up 4 bases and J gave up 1 base; unmatched junction bases: 8. The CDR3 is CASSRDREGAQETQYF. CDR3 sequence (DNA): TGTGCCAGCAGCCGGGACAGGGAAGGGGCCCAAGAGACCCAGTACTTC.

The CDR3 sequence is CASSVATTAAGRTNTGELFF. CDR3 in DNA: TGTGCCAGCAGCGTAGCCACTACCGCTGCGGGCAGAACGAACACCGGGGAGCTGTTTTTT. The gene calls are TRBV9 and TRBJ2-2; D is possibly TRBD2 (5 bases). The CDR3 length is 20 residues. Trimming shortened V by 0 bases and J by 0 bases, and 21 bases separated the two germline ends. Germline V gene data show CDR1 as SGDLS and CDR2 as YYNGEE.

The rearrangement links TRBV9 to TRBJ1-1; 8 positions match TRBD1. V was clipped by 0 bases and J by 4 bases; unmatched bases: 5. CDR1 and CDR2 from the germline V gene are SGDLS and YYNGEE. The CDR3 has 15 residues. In nucleotides, the CDR3 is TGTGCCAGCAGCGTAGCCACAGGGGGATCCACTGAAGCTTTCTTT. This translates into CASSVATGGSTEAFF.

This clone was seen more than once but under ten times. The chain couples TRBV6-1 to TRBJ2-1, with TRBD2 matching over 12 bases. With 7 bases clipped from V and 6 bases from J, the junction kept 7 bases outside the gene matches. CDR3 length: 15 residues. CDR1 and CDR2 (germline): MNHNS, SASEGT. The CDR3 spells CASNRLAGDSNEQFF. CDR3 coding DNA: TGTGCCAGCAACAGACTAGCGGGGGACAGCAATGAGCAGTTCTTC.

The J gene is TRBJ1-5, the V gene TRBV30; D remains ambiguous. The ends were cut back, 4 bases at V and 4 bases at J, with 14 bases in the middle. Germline loops: CDR1 GTSNPN, CDR2 SVGIG (reference sequence). This CDR3 contains 14 residues. The CDR3 DNA follows: TGTGCCTGGACCCGACGGGGTGGGAATCAGCCCCAGCATTTT. Translated: CAWTRRGGNQPQHF.

V gene TRBV5-1 combines with J gene TRBJ1-4; 9 bases align to TRBD1. Germline V gene data show CDR1 as SGHRS and CDR2 as YFSETQ. This CDR3 contains 15 residues. The V segment lost 4 bases and the J segment 5 bases; nucleotides outside the gene matches: 6. The CDR3 spells CASSPPTGGNEKLFF. As DNA, the CDR3 is TGCGCCAGCAGCCCACCGACAGGGGGGAATGAAAAACTGTTTTTT.

The chain uses TRBV5-1 and TRBJ2-3; weak D call: TRBD1 (5 bases). Between the trimmed V and J ends, which lost 7 bases and 0 bases, there was a span of 15 bases. CDR1 is SGHRS and CDR2 is YFSETQ in the germline V gene. This CDR3 comprises 15 residues. CDR3 DNA sequence: TGCGCCAGCGGAATTGCTACAGGTAGCACAGATACGCAGTATTTT. It yields the protein CASGIATGSTDTQYF.

The chain couples TRBV25-1 to TRBJ1-2; the D is unclear. CDR3 length: 12 amino acids. Germline-derived CDR1 and CDR2 are MGHDK and SYGVNS. The V end was cut by 3 bases, the J end by 4 bases, with 6 bases between. The DNA for the CDR3 is TGTGCCAGCAGTGATGGGCGCTATGGCTACACCTTC. Translated: CASSDGRYGYTF.

CDR3 nucleotide sequence: TGTGCCAGCAGCTTAACAGGGGATAACTATGGCTACACCTTC. The encoded protein is CASSLTGDNYGYTF. The chain uses TRBV7-3 and TRBJ1-2; possibly TRBD1 for D (5 bases). CDR3 size: 14 residues. V was pared by 0 bases and J by 1 base, with 6 bases between. Germline lookup yields CDR1 SGHTA and CDR2 FQGTGA.

This chain connects TRBV9 to TRBJ2-7; D is uncertain. The CDR3 is 15 residues long. The ends were cut back, 0 bases at V and 3 bases at J, with 13 bases in the middle. From germline, CDR1 is SGDLS and CDR2 YYNGEE. The CDR3 loop is CASSVGSTVSYEQYF. For the CDR3, the DNA is TGTGCCAGCAGCGTAGGCTCCACAGTTAGCTACGAGCAGTACTTC.

J is TRBJ2-7 and V is TRBV7-6, with D unclear. The ends were cut back, 1 base at V and 0 bases at J, with 10 bases in the middle. This CDR3 has 15 residues. The germline V gene encodes CDR1 SGHVS and CDR2 FNYEAQ. As DNA, the CDR3 is TGTGCCAGCAGCTTAGGGGCTCAATCCTCCTACGAGCAGTACTTC. It encodes CASSLGAQSSYEQYF.

This clone was counted between two and nine times. The rearrangement joins TRBV30 to TRBJ2-7; 10 nucleotides agree with TRBD1. CDR1 and CDR2 from the germline V gene are GTSNPN and SVGIG (reference sequence). The CDR3 extends over 13 amino acids. Germline trimming cut 5 bases from V and 5 bases from J; bases unmatched to any gene: 6. This CDR3 is CAWATGGLNEQYF. CDR3 coding DNA: TGTGCCTGGGCGACAGGGGGCTTGAACGAGCAGTACTTC.

V and J are TRBV28 and TRBJ1-2; no clear D gene. Germline V gives CDR1 MDHEN, CDR2 SYDVKM. Deletions cut 6 bases from V and 0 bases from J, with 14 bases between. The length of the CDR3 is 15 residues. CDR3 residues: CASSPPSGSNYGYTF. The CDR3, as DNA: TGTGCCAGCAGCCCGCCCTCGGGGTCTAACTATGGCTACACCTTC.

The chain recombines TRBV27 with TRBJ2-1; TRBD2 matches 10 bases. The V gene's germline CDR1 is MNHEY and CDR2 SMNVEV (reference sequence). The CDR3 loop spans 15 amino acids. V lost 6 bases and J lost 5; bases outside the gene matches: 7. The CDR3 sequence is CASSTGTSADNEQFF. CDR3 DNA sequence: TGTGCCAGCAGCACTGGGACTAGCGCTGACAATGAGCAGTTCTTC.

V usage is TRBV11-1 and J usage is TRBJ1-1; 9 bases match TRBD1. After removal of 4 bases from V and 1 base from J, the junction contained 7 bases not matched to a gene. Germline-derived CDR1 and CDR2 are SGHAT and FQDESV (reference sequence). The CDR3 length is 16 residues. Here the CDR3 DNA reads TGTGCCAGCAGCTCCCGGGACAGGGTCGCGAACACTGAAGCTTTCTTT. Its protein is CASSSRDRVANTEAFF.

This chain joins TRBV14 and TRBJ2-7; TRBD1 matches at 9 bases. This CDR3 has 15 residues. The germline V gene encodes CDR1 SGHDN and CDR2 FVKESK. The V gene end was trimmed by 1 base and the J gene end by 6 bases; junction bases not matched to a gene: 7. CDR3 amino acids: CASSQGSGQGIEQYF. Written as DNA, the CDR3 is TGTGCCAGCAGCCAAGGGTCCGGACAGGGGATCGAGCAGTACTTC.

This rearrangement joins TRBV14 to TRBJ1-1, with D maybe TRBD1 (6 bases). The CDR3 runs to 15 residues. Germline V gene data show CDR1 as SGHDN and CDR2 as FVKESK. The ends were cut back, 3 bases at V and 4 bases at J, with 15 bases in the middle. The CDR3 coding sequence is TGTGCCAGCAGCCACGGGCAGGGGTTCTCCACTGAAGCTTTCTTT. Translating it yields CASSHGQGFSTEAFF.

The V call is TRBV7-2, the J call TRBJ2-2; no clear D. The CDR3 is 12 amino acids. The V end lost 4 bases, the J end lost 2 bases, and 2 bases lay between the germline ends. CDR1 SGHTA and CDR2 FQGNSA come from the germline V gene. The CDR3 here is CASSSNTGELFF. The CDR3 coding sequence is TGTGCCAGCAGCTCAAACACCGGGGAGCTGTTTTTT. Filled out from reference TRBV7-2 and TRBJ2-2, the complete variable domain reads GAGVSQSPSNKVTEKGKDVELRCDPISGHTALYWYRQSLGQGLEFLIYFQGNSAPDKSGLPSDRFSAERTGGSVSTLTIQRTQQEDSAVYLCASSSNTGELFFGEGSRLTVL.